The 18 T cell receptor beta chains listed next were all sequenced from one sample in a study of early T cells in non-severe SARS-CoV-2 infection. TCRdb processed the 5' RACE reads anew with MiXCR; each CDR3 protein has one entry. The data contain approximately 35,000 distinct CDR3 sequences, 4% to 5% of them singletons. Sample: whole blood. These receptors all stem from an adult who was a healthcare worker with PCR-confirmed SARS-CoV-2 infection or an uninfected control (not recorded which).

This clonotype was detected ten times or more. V and J are TRBV7-9 and TRBJ2-1, with TRBD2 matching over 10 bases. Germline V lookup: CDR1 SEHNR, CDR2 FQNEAQ (reference sequence). J was trimmed by 0 bases and V by 3 bases; bases with no gene match: 2. The CDR3 has 16 residues. Here the CDR3 reads CASSFTSGNSYNEQFF. The CDR3 bases are TGTGCCAGCAGCTTCACTAGCGGGAACTCCTACAATGAGCAGTTCTTC.

This clonotype occurred many times. V and J are TRBV4-1 and TRBJ2-2, with D uncertain. The CDR3 length is 15 residues. Germline V gene lookup returns CDR1 MGHRA and CDR2 YSYEKL. Trimming left V 3 bases short and J 3 bases short, with 11 bases between. The CDR3 DNA reads as TGCGCCAGCAGCCAGGTAGAGGCCGACACCGGGGAGCTGTTTTTT. It codes for CASSQVEADTGELFF.

This clonotype was recorded many times. This sequence joins TRBV27 and TRBJ2-5; 7 bases are shared with TRBD1. Unmatched junction bases numbered 9, after V lost 2 bases and J lost 3 bases. This CDR3 contains 16 residues. CDR1 and CDR2 (germline): MNHEY, SMNVEV (reference sequence). CDR3 sequence reads: CASSLRGQFNKETQYF. The CDR3 DNA reads as TGTGCCAGCAGTTTAAGGGGACAGTTCAATAAAGAGACCCAGTACTTC.

This clonotype was detected ten times or more. The CDR3 reads CASSQGMRAEAFF. CDR3 DNA: TGCGCCAGCAGCCAAGGGATGAGGGCTGAAGCTTTCTTT. The chain is built from TRBV4-1 and TRBJ1-1; D not certain. The CDR3 is made up of 13 amino acids. Trimming left V 1 base short and J 6 bases short, with 9 bases between. From germline, CDR1 is MGHRA and CDR2 YSYEKL.

The chain joins TRBV19 to TRBJ2-1, with D hard to call. The ends were cut back, 6 bases at V and 4 bases at J, with 4 bases in the middle. This CDR3 region has 11 residues. Per germline, CDR1 LNHDA and CDR2 SQIVND (reference sequence). CDR3 residues: CASRDYNEQFF. The DNA of the CDR3 is TGTGCCAGTAGAGATTACAATGAGCAGTTCTTC.

This clonotype appeared many times. CDR3 sequence reads: CASSEWGAGADTQYF. For the CDR3, the DNA is TGTGCCAGCAGTGAATGGGGGGCCGGGGCAGATACGCAGTATTTT. V usage is TRBV2 and J usage is TRBJ2-3; D may correspond to TRBD1 or TRBD2 (6 bases each). Germline V gene sequence: CDR1 SNHLY, CDR2 FYNNEI. V lost 2 bases to trimming and J lost 4 bases, with 13 bases between them. The CDR3 is 15 amino acids.

This clonotype was seen only a few times. The rearrangement links TRBV10-3 to TRBJ2-2; the D gene could be TRBD1 or TRBD2 (6 bases each). V was trimmed by 10 bases and J by 4 bases, leaving 16 bases between them. Germline CDR1 is ENHRY and CDR2 is SYGVKD. The CDR3 is made up of 14 amino acids. The CDR3 sequence is CATSEEGGTGELFF. DNA for the CDR3: TGTGCCACCTCAGAGGAGGGGGGCACCGGGGAGCTGTTTTTT.

The table lists this clonotype with many counts. J is TRBJ1-1 and V is TRBV11-3; D might be TRBD1 (6 bases). Germline assignment: CDR1 SGHNT and CDR2 YENEEA. Trimming cost V 6 bases and J 4 bases, with 18 bases left between them. The CDR3 covers 15 residues. CDR3 coding DNA: TGTGCCAGCAGTGTATACGGGGGCGCTGGCACTGAAGCTTTCTTT. Protein: CASSVYGGAGTEAFF.

Ten or more counts support this clonotype. V usage is TRBV7-6 and J usage is TRBJ2-1, with D possibly being TRBD2 (7 bases). Germline V gene sequence: CDR1 SGHVS, CDR2 FNYEAQ. V dropped 2 bases and J dropped 1 base, with 9 bases sitting between them. This CDR3 is built from 15 residues. DNA for the CDR3: TGTGCCAGCAGCTTACGGGGGGCGTCCTACAATGAGCAGTTCTTC. It codes for CASSLRGASYNEQFF. The complete variable domain, with remaining parts taken from reference TRBV7-6 and TRBJ2-1, reads GAGVSQSPRYKVTKRGQDVALRCDPISGHVSLYWYRQALGQGPEFLTYFNYEAQQDKSGLPNDRFSAERPEGSISTLTIQRTEQRDSAMYRCASSLRGASYNEQFFGPGTRLTVL.

Many counts were recorded for this clonotype. CDR3 DNA: TGTGCCAGCAGGCCCGGACTAGAGGGTCGTAATGAGCAGTTCTTC. This sequence encodes CASRPGLEGRNEQFF. This chain links TRBV28 with TRBJ2-1, with 7 bases fitting TRBD2. Losses at the gene ends were 6 bases for V and 7 bases for J; bases not matched to a gene: 12. CDR3 size: 15 residues. CDR1 is MDHEN, CDR2 SYDVKM, per germline.

This clonotype has at least ten counts. The V and J genes are TRBV20-1 and TRBJ1-5; 7 bases agree with TRBD1. The length of the CDR3 is 13 residues. Per germline, CDR1 DFQATT and CDR2 SNEGSKA (reference sequence). Unmatched junction bases numbered 9, after V lost 6 bases and J lost 7 bases. CDR3 residues: CSAQGQESQPQHF. The CDR3 DNA reads as TGCAGTGCCCAAGGACAGGAAAGCCAGCCCCAGCATTTT.

Many counts were recorded for this clonotype. This chain links TRBV27 with TRBJ2-7, with 7 positions matching TRBD1. Trimming at V came to 6 bases and at J to 6 bases, leaving 11 bases not matched to a gene. The CDR3 runs to 14 residues. Germline-derived CDR1 and CDR2 are MNHEY and SMNVEV (reference sequence). The CDR3 sequence is CASSPRSQGLEQYF. As DNA, the CDR3 is TGTGCCAGCAGCCCCCGGTCACAGGGGCTCGAGCAGTACTTC.

The table lists this clonotype with many counts. CDR3 protein: CSNRGGMGTDTQYF. DNA of the CDR3: TGCAGCAACAGGGGCGGGATGGGCACAGATACGCAGTATTTT. This sequence joins TRBV29-1 and TRBJ2-3; D is possibly TRBD1 (7 bases). CDR3 length equals 14 residues. Trimming took 8 bases from V and 1 from J, leaving 16 bases between them. From germline, CDR1 is SQVTM and CDR2 ANQGSEA.

This clonotype came up many times. The V call is TRBV7-9, the J call TRBJ2-7, with D possibly being TRBD1 (6 bases). Germline V gives CDR1 SEHNR, CDR2 FQNEAQ (reference sequence). Between the trimmed V and J ends, which lost 5 bases and 2 bases, there was a span of 13 bases. The CDR3 runs to 14 residues. CDR3 sequence: CASSQGPGAYEQYF. The DNA for the CDR3 is TGTGCCAGCAGCCAGGGGCCAGGGGCCTACGAGCAGTACTTC.

At least ten counts were recorded for this clonotype. The rearrangement joins TRBV18 to TRBJ2-1; D remains ambiguous. The CDR3 is 13 residues long. CDR1 KGHSH and CDR2 LQKENI come from the germline V gene. The V end was cut by 6 bases, the J end by 8 bases, with 14 bases between. Here the CDR3 DNA reads TGTGCCAGCTCGCCTACGAGGTTAGATGAGCAGTTCTTC. Its translation: CASSPTRLDEQFF.

This clonotype has just a few counts. This sequence joins TRBV5-4 and TRBJ2-1, with D unclear. With 3 bases removed from V and 6 bases from J, the gap between germline ends came to 7 bases. Germline V gene data show CDR1 as SGHNT and CDR2 as YYREEE (reference sequence). This CDR3 spans 12 amino acids. For the CDR3, the DNA is TGTGCCAGCAGCTGGGGTACCAATGAGCAGTTCTTC. As protein: CASSWGTNEQFF.

This clonotype has just a few counts. This chain connects TRBV4-1 to TRBJ2-3, with D maybe TRBD2 (5 bases). The CDR3 has 16 amino acids. The germline V and J ends were trimmed by 0 bases and 1 base, with 11 bases remaining between them. CDR1 MGHRA and CDR2 YSYEKL come from the germline V gene. The CDR3 coding sequence is TGCGCCAGCAGCCAAGATGTAAGCGGAGGCACAGATACGCAGTATTTT. This translates into CASSQDVSGGTDTQYF.

This clonotype came up many times. The genes are TRBV11-2 and TRBJ2-5; TRBD1 matches at 10 bases. Trimming took 5 bases from V and 3 from J; bases not matched to a gene: 3. The CDR3 loop spans 14 amino acids. CDR1 and CDR2 from the germline V gene are SGHAT and FQNNGV. The CDR3 bases are TGTGCCAGCAGCCCGACAGGGGGCGAAGAGACCCAGTACTTC. Its protein product is CASSPTGGEETQYF. The full variable domain, in which reference TRBV11-2 and TRBJ2-5 provide the parts outside the CDR3, is EAGVAQSPRYKIIEKRQSVAFWCNPISGHATLYWYQQILGQGPKLLIQFQNNGVVDDSQLPKDRFSAERLKGVDSTLKIQPAKLEDSAVYLCASSPTGGEETQYFGPGTRLLVL.